The clone carrying this T cell receptor beta chain is labeled as large. The entry originates in a study of circulating CD8 cells and anti-PD-1 response in melanoma. Germline V lookup: CDR1 MRHNA, CDR2 SNTAGT. The V end was cut by 4 bases, the J end by 1 base, with 8 bases between. The CDR3 runs 14 residues. The QIAseq Immune Repertoire TCR panel built the libraries from roughly 15 ng of total RNA. One entry per CDR3 protein, called by TCRdb with MiXCR from the reads. The table has some 500 distinct CDR3 sequences, 10% seen once; the top ten hold less than 20%. From live CD3+CD8+TCRalphabeta+ cells, four PD-1 and/or TIGIT subsets were sorted.

The starting material was CD8+ T cells from PBMCs, obtained at baseline or after one month of anti-PD-1 therapy (not recorded which). The receptor was isolated from a human donor with melanoma. This chain connects TRBV6-4 to TRBJ1-5, with a tentative D call TRBD1 (6 bases). The DNA of the CDR3 is TGTGCCAGCAGTGCAGGGGCCAGCAATCAGCCCCAGCATTTT. Protein product: CASSAGASNQPQHF.